This T cell receptor (beta chain) originates from a study of cytomegalovirus exposure and HLA in healthy donors. Study conclusions and caveats: It was confirmed in vitro that a few of the CMV-associated chains were specific for CMV antigens. Overall, approximately 150 TCR beta chains were annotated as cytomegalovirus-associated. In a later analysis, HLA-associated beta chains showed higher expansion and lower generation probabilities than comparable chains. Per a prior analysis, the majority of TCR beta V segments were productive roughly 90% or roughly 30% of the time.

A word on this clone: The antigen is undetermined.

Both 60 Vbeta primers and 13 Jbeta primers went into the PCR. TCRdb's table, derived via immunoSEQ multiplex PCR, lists solely in-frame clones and lacks some. The repertoire holds roughly 100,000 clones, with roughly 83% as singletons. Trimming cost V 0 bases and J 7 bases, with 7 bases left between them. Germline lookup yields CDR1 LNHNV and CDR2 YYDKDF (reference sequence). This CDR3 region has 14 residues. The sequencing sample was made of PBMCs. V usage is TRBV15 and J usage is TRBJ1-6, with D unresolved. The TCR originated in a man aged 40-49 years in good health and CMV-seronegative. The CDR3 protein is CATSRDNGNSPLHF. As DNA, the CDR3 is TGTGCCACCAGCAGAGATAACGGGAATTCACCCCTCCACTTT.